This T cell receptor beta chain was captured in a study of cytomegalovirus exposure and HLA in healthy donors. The PCR employed 60 Vbeta primers together with 13 Jbeta primers. Here immunoSEQ multiplex PCR was the method, and the copy in TCRdb shows in-frame clones only, minus some. The sample records around 110,000 clones, approximately 58% being singletons. The study's findings and limits: As a later analysis showed, a missense DCLRE1C variant was linked to trimming of TCR beta V- and J-genes.

Turning to this clone: The target antigen is unknown.

This CDR3 region has 13 residues. The germline CDR1 and CDR2 sequences are KGHSH and LQKENI. The V gene lost 1 base and the J gene lost 6 bases, with 9 bases spanning the gap. As for the donors, each was a healthy bone marrow donor. The chain has TRBV18 and TRBJ1-2; D perhaps matches TRBD1 (5 bases). Sequencing was carried out using PBMCs. This receptor was taken from a woman aged 30 to 39 in good health and CMV-seronegative. In nucleotides, the CDR3 is TGTGCCAGCTCACCACGCCCAGGGAATGGCTACACCTTC. It is translated as CASSPRPGNGYTF.